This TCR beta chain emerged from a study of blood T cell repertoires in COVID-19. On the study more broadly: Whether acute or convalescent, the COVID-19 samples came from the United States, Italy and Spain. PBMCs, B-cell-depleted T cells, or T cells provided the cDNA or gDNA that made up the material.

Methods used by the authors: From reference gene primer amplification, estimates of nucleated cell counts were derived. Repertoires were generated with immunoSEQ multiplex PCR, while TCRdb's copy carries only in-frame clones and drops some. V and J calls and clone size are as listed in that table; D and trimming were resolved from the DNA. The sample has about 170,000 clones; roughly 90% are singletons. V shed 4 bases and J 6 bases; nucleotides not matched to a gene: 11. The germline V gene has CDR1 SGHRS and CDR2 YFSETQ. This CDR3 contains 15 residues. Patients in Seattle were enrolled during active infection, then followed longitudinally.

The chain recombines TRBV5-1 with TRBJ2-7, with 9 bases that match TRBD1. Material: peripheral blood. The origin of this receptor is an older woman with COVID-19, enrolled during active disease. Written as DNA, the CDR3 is TGCGCCAGCAGCCACCAGGACAGGGGTTTAAGCGAGCAGTACTTC. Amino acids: CASSHQDRGLSEQYF.